This entry concerns a single TCR beta chain. The method was immunoSEQ multiplex PCR; TCRdb's version includes in-frame clones alone and lacks a portion of them. The sample records 100,000 to 150,000 clones, about 92% being singletons. The data are from a study of control samples from healthy donors and cancer patients. The TCR comes from a woman in her forties or fifties in good health. Material for sequencing was blood.

CDR3 amino acids: CASSGGTGDNSPLHF. CDR3 bases: TGTGCCAGCAGCGGAGGGACAGGGGATAATTCACCCCTCCACTTT. The chain recombines TRBV9 with TRBJ1-6, with 10 bases matching TRBD1. CDR1 is SGDLS, CDR2 YYNGEE, per germline. This CDR3 is 15 amino acids long. The junction had 2 bases not matched to a gene; V was cut back by 3 bases and J by 5 bases.